This T cell receptor (beta chain) stems from a study of blood T cell repertoires in COVID-19. Trimming shortened V by 3 bases and J by 1 base, and 12 bases separated the two germline ends. This CDR3 region has 15 residues. Germline lookup yields CDR1 LNHNV and CDR2 YYDKDF (reference sequence). The method was immunoSEQ multiplex PCR; TCRdb's version includes in-frame clones alone and lacks a portion of them. The sample lists some 510,000 clones; roughly 90% were seen once. The clonotype originates from a woman between 40 and 50 years old who had recovered from COVID-19. V is TRBV15 and J is TRBJ1-1; D unclear. Sequencing was done on a sample of PBMCs or T cells enriched from blood (not recorded which). The CDR3 region has the DNA TGTGCCACCAGCAGCCCCGTCAGAACGAACACTGAAGCTTTCTTT. It yields the protein CATSSPVRTNTEAFF.